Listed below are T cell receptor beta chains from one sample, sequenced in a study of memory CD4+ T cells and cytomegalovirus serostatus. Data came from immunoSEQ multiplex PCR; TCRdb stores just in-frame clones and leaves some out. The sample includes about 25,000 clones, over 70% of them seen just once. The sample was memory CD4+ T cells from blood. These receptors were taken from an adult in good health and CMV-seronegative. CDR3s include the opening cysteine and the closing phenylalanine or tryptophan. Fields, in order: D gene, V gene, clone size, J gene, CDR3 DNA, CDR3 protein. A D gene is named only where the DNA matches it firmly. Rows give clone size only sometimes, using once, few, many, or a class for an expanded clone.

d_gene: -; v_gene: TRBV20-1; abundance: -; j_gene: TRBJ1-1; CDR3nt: TGCAGTGCTATCGAGAACACTGAAGCTTTCTTT; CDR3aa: CSAIENTEAFF
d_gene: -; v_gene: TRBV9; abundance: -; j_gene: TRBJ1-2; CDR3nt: TGTGCCAGCAGCGTATTCGGGGAAATCTATGGCTACACCTTC; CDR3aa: CASSVFGEIYGYTF
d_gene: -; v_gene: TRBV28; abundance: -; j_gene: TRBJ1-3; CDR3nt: TGTGCCAGCAGTTTATCCCAACCTGGAAACACCATATATTTT; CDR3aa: CASSLSQPGNTIYF
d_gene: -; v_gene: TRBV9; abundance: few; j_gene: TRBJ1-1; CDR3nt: TGTGCCAGCAGCGCGTGGGGGACCACTGAAGCTTTCTTT; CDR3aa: CASSAWGTTEAFF
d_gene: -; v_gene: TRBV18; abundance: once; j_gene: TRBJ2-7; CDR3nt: TGTGCCAGCTCACCACCTCTCGTGGGCGCCGAGCAGTACTTC; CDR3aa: CASSPPLVGAEQYF
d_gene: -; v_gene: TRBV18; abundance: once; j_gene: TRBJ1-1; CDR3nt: TGTGCCAGCTCACGAAAGGGGGGAACTGAAGCTTTCTTT; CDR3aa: CASSRKGGTEAFF
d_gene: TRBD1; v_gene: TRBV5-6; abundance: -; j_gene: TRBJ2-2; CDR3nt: TGTGCCAGCAGCTTCGGGACAGGGGGCGGGGCCGGGGAGCTGTTTTTT; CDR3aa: CASSFGTGGGAGELFF
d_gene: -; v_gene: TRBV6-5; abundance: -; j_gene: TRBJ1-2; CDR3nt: TGTGCCAGCAGTTACTTCGCAGGGGCCCTGGGAGGCTACACCTTC; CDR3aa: CASSYFAGALGGYTF
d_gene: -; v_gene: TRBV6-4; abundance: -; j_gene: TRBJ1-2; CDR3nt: TGTGCCAGCAGTGACGGGGGGTTTAGGGATGGCTACACCTTC; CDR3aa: CASSDGGFRDGYTF
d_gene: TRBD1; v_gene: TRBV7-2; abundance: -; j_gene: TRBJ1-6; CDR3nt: TGTGCCAGCAGCTGGGGGACAGGGGAAGGCTCACCCCTCCACTTT; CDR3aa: CASSWGTGEGSPLHF
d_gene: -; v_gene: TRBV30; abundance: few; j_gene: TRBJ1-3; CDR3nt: TGTGCCTGCTTAGGGATCTCTGGAAACACCATATATTTT; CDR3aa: CACLGISGNTIYF
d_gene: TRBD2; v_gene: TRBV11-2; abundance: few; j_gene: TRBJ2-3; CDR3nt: TGTGCCAGCAGCTTAGATCTTAGCGGGGGGGCCGGCGATACGCAGTATTTT; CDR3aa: CASSLDLSGGAGDTQYF
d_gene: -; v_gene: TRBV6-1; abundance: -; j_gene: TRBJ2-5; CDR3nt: TGTGCTACCAAGGACCAAGAGACCCAGTACTTC; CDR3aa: CATKDQETQYF
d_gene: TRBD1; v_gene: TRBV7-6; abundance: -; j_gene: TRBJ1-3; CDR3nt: TGTGCCAGCAGCTCACAGGGGGAGGCTGGAAACACCATATATTTT; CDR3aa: CASSSQGEAGNTIYF
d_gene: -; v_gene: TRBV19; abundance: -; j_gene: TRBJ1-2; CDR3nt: TGTGCCAGTAGTACCCTCAGGACGGGTGTCTATGGCTACACCTTC; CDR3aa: CASSTLRTGVYGYTF
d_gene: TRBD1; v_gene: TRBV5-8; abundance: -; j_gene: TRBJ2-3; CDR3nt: TGTGCCAGCACCAGACAGGGGGCTAGCACAGATACGCAGTATTTT; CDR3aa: CASTRQGASTDTQYF
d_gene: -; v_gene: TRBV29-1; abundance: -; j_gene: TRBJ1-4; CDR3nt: TGCAGCGTTGTTACGGTTGGCGAAAAACTGTTTTTT; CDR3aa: CSVVTVGEKLFF
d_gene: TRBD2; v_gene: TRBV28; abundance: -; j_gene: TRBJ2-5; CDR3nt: TGTGCCAGCAGTCTGCAGACTAGCTTCCAGACCCAGTACTTC; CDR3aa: CASSLQTSFQTQYF
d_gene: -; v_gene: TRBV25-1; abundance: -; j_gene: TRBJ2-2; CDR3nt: TGTGCCAGCAGGGGGGGACTTACAGGTCTCGCCGGGGAGCTGTTTTTT; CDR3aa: CASRGGLTGLAGELFF
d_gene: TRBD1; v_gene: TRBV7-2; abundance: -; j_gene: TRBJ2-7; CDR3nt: TGTGCCAGCAGCTTAGTTAGGACAGGGGTGCAGTACTTC; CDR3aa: CASSLVRTGVQYF
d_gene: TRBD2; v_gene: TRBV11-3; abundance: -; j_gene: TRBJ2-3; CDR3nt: TGTGCCAGTTCGATAGCGGGTGAGGTAGATACGCAGTATTTT; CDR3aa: CASSIAGEVDTQYF
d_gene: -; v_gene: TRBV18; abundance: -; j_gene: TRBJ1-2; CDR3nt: TGTGCCAGCGAATCGCAGGCTGGCTATGGCTACACCTTC; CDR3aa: CASESQAGYGYTF
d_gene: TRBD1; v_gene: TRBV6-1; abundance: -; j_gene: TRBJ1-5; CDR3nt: TGTGCCAGCAGTGGGTTACAGGGGGCAGGACAGCCCCAGCATTTT; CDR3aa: CASSGLQGAGQPQHF
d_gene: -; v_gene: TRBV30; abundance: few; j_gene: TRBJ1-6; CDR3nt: TGTGCCTGGGGAACAGGGCTTGATAATTCACCCCTCCACTTT; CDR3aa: CAWGTGLDNSPLHF
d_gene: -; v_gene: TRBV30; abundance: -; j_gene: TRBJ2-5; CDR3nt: TGTGCCTGGAGCCCCGGAGAAGGGGTCCGGGAGACCCAGTACTTC; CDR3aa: CAWSPGEGVRETQYF
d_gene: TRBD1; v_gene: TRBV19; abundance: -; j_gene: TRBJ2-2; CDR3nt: TGTGCCACGCATTCGGGACAGGGTTTCGCCGGGGAGCTGTTTTTT; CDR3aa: CATHSGQGFAGELFF
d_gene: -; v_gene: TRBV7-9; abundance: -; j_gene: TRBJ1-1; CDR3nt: TGTGCCAGCAGCTTAGGGACGGGCGTGAACACTGAAGCTTTCTTT; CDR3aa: CASSLGTGVNTEAFF
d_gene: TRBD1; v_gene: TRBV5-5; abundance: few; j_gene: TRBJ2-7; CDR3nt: TGTGCCAGCAGCTTGGGTAGGGCAGGGGGAACCTACGAGCAGTACTTC; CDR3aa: CASSLGRAGGTYEQYF
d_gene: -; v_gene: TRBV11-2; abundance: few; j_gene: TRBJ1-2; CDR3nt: TGTGCCAGCAGCTTAGGGGGCCGGGGGCAAAACTATGGCTACACCTTC; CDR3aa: CASSLGGRGQNYGYTF
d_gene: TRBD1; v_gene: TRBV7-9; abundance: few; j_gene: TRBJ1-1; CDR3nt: TGTGCCAGCAGCGGACAGGGGGCTGTGAACACTGAAGCTTTCTTT; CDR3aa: CASSGQGAVNTEAFF
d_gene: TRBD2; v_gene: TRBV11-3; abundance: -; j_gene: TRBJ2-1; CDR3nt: TGTGCCAGCAGCTTAGGTAGCGGGGGGCTGAGCTCCTACAATGAGCAGTTCTTC; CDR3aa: CASSLGSGGLSSYNEQFF
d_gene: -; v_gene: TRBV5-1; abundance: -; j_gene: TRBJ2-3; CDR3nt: TGCGCCAGCAGCGAGGGCGCGACTCCTACAGATACGCAGTATTTT; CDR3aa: CASSEGATPTDTQYF
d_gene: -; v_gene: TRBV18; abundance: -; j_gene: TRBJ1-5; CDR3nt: TGTGCCAGCTCTCCTGGACGAGGGCAGCCCCAGCATTTT; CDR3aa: CASSPGRGQPQHF
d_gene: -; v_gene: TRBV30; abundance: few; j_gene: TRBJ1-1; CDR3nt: TGTGCCTGGACAGTTGTCGAGGGTGAAGCTTTCTTT; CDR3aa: CAWTVVEGEAFF
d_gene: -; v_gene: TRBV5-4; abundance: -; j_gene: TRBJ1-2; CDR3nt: TGTGCCAGCAGCTCCAGGCAAGGGGGAAACTATGGCTACACCTTC; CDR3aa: CASSSRQGGNYGYTF
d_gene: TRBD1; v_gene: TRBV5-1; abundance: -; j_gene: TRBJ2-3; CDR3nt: TGCGCCAGCAGTTCTTTTATTCGGACAGGGAGCACAGATACGCAGTATTTT; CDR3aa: CASSSFIRTGSTDTQYF
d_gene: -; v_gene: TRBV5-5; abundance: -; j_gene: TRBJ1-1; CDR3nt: TGTGCCAGCAGCTATGAGAGGACTGAAGCTTTCTTT; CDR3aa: CASSYERTEAFF
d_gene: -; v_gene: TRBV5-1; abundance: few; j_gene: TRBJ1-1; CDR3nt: TGCGCCAGCAGCACCGGAAGTGGGGACACTGAAGCTTTCTTT; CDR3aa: CASSTGSGDTEAFF